The sequence of this TCR beta chain was determined in a study of blood T cell repertoires in COVID-19. Overall study context: Samples taken during acute and convalescent COVID-19 were collected in the United States, Italy and Spain. From T cells, B-cell-depleted T cells, or PBMCs came the material, which was cDNA or gDNA.

Per the original data handling: Reference gene primer amplification in the assay estimated nucleated cell counts. Profiled with immunoSEQ multiplex PCR; TCRdb holds only in-frame clones, not every one. That table supplies the V and J calls and clone size; D and trimming were determined from the DNA. The sample records 25,000 to 35,000 clones, about four fifths being singletons. This CDR3 is 13 amino acids long. V shed 5 bases and J 7 bases; nucleotides not matched to a gene: 2. Germline loops: CDR1 SGHTA, CDR2 FQGNSA. The sample taken for sequencing was peripheral blood. The chain carries TRBV7-2 and TRBJ2-1; 10 nucleotides line up with TRBD2. This TCR was sampled from an elderly woman with acute or convalescent COVID-19. CDR3 DNA sequence: TGTGCCAGCAGCACGGGACTAGCGAATGAGCAGTTCTTC. This gives the protein CASSTGLANEQFF.